This T cell receptor (beta chain) came from a study of T cell changes during pregnancy in multiple sclerosis. Assay: immunoSEQ multiplex PCR; the TCRdb copy retains only in-frame clones and omits some. Of around 68,000 clones listed, 75% to 95% are singletons. Per germline, CDR1 LNHNV and CDR2 YYDKDF (reference sequence). CDR3 length: 15 residues. V dropped 0 bases and J dropped 3 bases, with 12 bases sitting between them. The chain joins TRBV15 to TRBJ2-7, with a tentative D call TRBD1 (5 bases). The receptor comes from a female donor with multiple sclerosis, enrolled in a pregnancy study. Sequences were derived from CD4+ T cells from peripheral blood mononuclear cells, sampled before pregnancy. The CDR3 DNA is TGTGCCACCAGCAGAGATAGCTACAGGATCTACGAGCAGTACTTC. This translates into CATSRDSYRIYEQYF.